These 10 T cell receptor beta chains originate from one sample sequenced in a study of blood T cell repertoires in COVID-19. Data came from immunoSEQ multiplex PCR; TCRdb stores just in-frame clones and leaves some out. The sample has 200,000 or so clones; about 90% are singletons. Sequenced material: peripheral blood. The receptors were sampled from a man aged 25 to 40 with COVID-19, enrolled during active disease.

The chain joins TRBV5-1 to TRBJ2-2; TRBD1 aligns across 8 bases. J was trimmed by 1 base and V by 3 bases; bases with no gene match: 5. This CDR3 spans 16 amino acids. The V gene's germline CDR1 is SGHRS and CDR2 YFSETQ. This CDR3 is CASSYPGTGNTGELFF. The CDR3 DNA is TGCGCCAGCAGCTACCCCGGGACAGGGAACACCGGGGAGCTGTTTTTT.

The genes are TRBV3-1 (or the pseudogene TRBV3-2) and TRBJ2-1; 11 positions agree with TRBD2. Germline CDR1 is LGHDT and CDR2 is YNNKEL (reference sequence). CDR3 length: 16 residues. J lost 8 bases, V lost 6 bases, and 12 bases had no gene match. This CDR3 reads CASSPFGTSGVDEQFF. The CDR3 nucleotides read TGTGCCAGCAGTCCCTTTGGGACTAGCGGAGTGGATGAGCAGTTCTTC.

The chain is built from TRBV12-3 or TRBV12-4 and TRBJ1-3; TRBD1 might be the D (5 bases). The CDR3 is made up of 13 amino acids. Trimming stripped 3 bases from V and 7 bases from J, with 10 bases between. CDR3 coding DNA: TGTGCCAGCAGTTTCTCCGGGGGGAACACCATATATTTT. Its protein is CASSFSGGNTIYF.

The chain carries TRBV5-6 and TRBJ2-7; 7 bases map to TRBD2. CDR3 size: 15 residues. Germline V gene sequence: CDR1 SGHDT, CDR2 YYEEEE. V gave up 2 bases and J gave up 5 bases; unmatched junction bases: 10. The CDR3 nucleotides read TGTGCCAGCAGCTTTTCCGGGGGGATCGTCGACGAGCAGTACTTC. Protein product: CASSFSGGIVDEQYF.

The rearrangement uses TRBV2 and TRBJ2-2; D perhaps matches TRBD2 (5 bases). Germline values: CDR1 SNHLY, CDR2 FYNNEI. The germline V and J ends were trimmed by 6 bases and 8 bases, with 22 bases remaining between them. The CDR3 has 16 residues. As DNA, the CDR3 is TGTGCCAGCAGCCTGAGTCCCCTCCTAGCACCGGGGGAGCTGTTTTTT. The encoded protein is CASSLSPLLAPGELFF.

The rearrangement joins TRBV6-6 to TRBJ1-2, with 12 bases matching TRBD1. This CDR3 comprises 16 residues. Germline CDR1 reads MNHNY; CDR2 reads SVGAGI (reference sequence). The J segment lost 8 bases and the V segment lost 7 bases, leaving 14 bases of the junction unmatched. The CDR3 sequence is CASNTYAGQGAGGYTF. The CDR3 nucleotides read TGTGCCAGCAACACCTACGCGGGACAGGGGGCTGGCGGCTACACCTTC.

Here the CDR3 DNA reads TGTGCCAGCAGCCCCAACAGGGGAAGCACAGATACGCAGTATTTT. Translating gives CASSPNRGSTDTQYF. This chain links TRBV7-3 with TRBJ2-3, with 7 bases lining up with TRBD1. The CDR3 consists of 15 residues. The germline V gene encodes CDR1 SGHTA and CDR2 FQGTGA. Trimming at V came to 5 bases and at J to 0 bases, leaving 5 bases not matched to a gene.

The CDR3 is CASSPGLALGHNEQFF. As DNA, the CDR3 is TGTGCCAGCAGCCCGGGACTAGCTTTGGGGCACAATGAGCAGTTCTTC. V and J are TRBV7-3 and TRBJ2-1; 9 bases agree with TRBD2. Germline trimming cut 5 bases from V and 5 bases from J; bases unmatched to any gene: 10. The CDR3 loop spans 16 amino acids. Looked up from germline, CDR1 is SGHTA and CDR2 is FQGTGA.

V and J are TRBV12-3 or TRBV12-4 and TRBJ1-3; possible D gene TRBD1, 5 bases. This CDR3 contains 13 residues. Deletions cut 4 bases from V and 9 bases from J, with 13 bases between. The CDR3 reads CASSYGTGGTIYF. CDR3 in DNA: TGTGCCAGCAGTTACGGGACGGGAGGCACCATATATTTT.

The rearrangement links TRBV19 to TRBJ2-2, with TRBD2 matching 7 bases. Germline V CDR1 and CDR2: LNHDA, SQIVND (reference sequence). This CDR3 comprises 20 residues. The V gene end was trimmed by 0 bases and the J gene end by 3 bases; junction bases not matched to a gene: 16. CDR3 sequence (DNA): TGTGCCAGTAGTATAGATGCCCCAGGGATACTAGCGACCCACACCGGGGAGCTGTTTTTT. Its protein product is CASSIDAPGILATHTGELFF. Drawing the rest from reference TRBV19 and TRBJ2-2, the complete variable domain is DGGITQSPKYLFRKEGQNVTLSCEQNLNHDAMYWYRQDPGQGLRLIYYSQIVNDFQKGDIAEGYSVSREKKESFPLTVTSAQKNPTAFYLCASSIDAPGILATHTGELFFGEGSRLTVL.